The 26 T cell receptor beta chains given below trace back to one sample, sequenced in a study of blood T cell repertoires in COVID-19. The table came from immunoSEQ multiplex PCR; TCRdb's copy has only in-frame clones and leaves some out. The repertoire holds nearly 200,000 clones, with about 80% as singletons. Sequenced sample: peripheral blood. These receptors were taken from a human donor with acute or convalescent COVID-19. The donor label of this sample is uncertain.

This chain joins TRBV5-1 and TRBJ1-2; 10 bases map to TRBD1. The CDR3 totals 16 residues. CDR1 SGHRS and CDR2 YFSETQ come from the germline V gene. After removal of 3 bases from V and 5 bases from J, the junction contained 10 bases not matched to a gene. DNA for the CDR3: TGCGCCAGCAGCTCACTGACCGGACAGGGGGGATATGGCTACACCTTC. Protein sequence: CASSSLTGQGGYGYTF.

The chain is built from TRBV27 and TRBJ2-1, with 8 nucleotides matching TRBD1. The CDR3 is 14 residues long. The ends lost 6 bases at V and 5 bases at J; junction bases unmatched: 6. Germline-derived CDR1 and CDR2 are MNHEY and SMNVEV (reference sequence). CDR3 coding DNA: TGTGCCAGCAGGGGGACAGGCCGGCACAATGAGCAGTTCTTC. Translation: CASRGTGRHNEQFF.

CDR3 residues: CASTHGAGSNQPQHF. The CDR3 coding sequence is TGTGCCAGCACCCACGGAGCGGGATCCAATCAGCCCCAGCATTTT. The chain links TRBV6-5 to TRBJ1-5; no definite D call. The CDR3 has 15 amino acids. CDR1 is MNHEY, CDR2 SVGAGI, per germline. With 7 bases removed from V and 3 bases from J, the gap between germline ends came to 16 bases.

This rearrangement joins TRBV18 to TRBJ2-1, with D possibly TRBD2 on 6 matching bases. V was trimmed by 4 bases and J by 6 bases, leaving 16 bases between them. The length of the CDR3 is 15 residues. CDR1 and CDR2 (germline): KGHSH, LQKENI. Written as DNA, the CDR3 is TGTGCCAGCTCACTCGTCGGGATCGGGGGCAATGAGCAGTTCTTC. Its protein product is CASSLVGIGGNEQFF.

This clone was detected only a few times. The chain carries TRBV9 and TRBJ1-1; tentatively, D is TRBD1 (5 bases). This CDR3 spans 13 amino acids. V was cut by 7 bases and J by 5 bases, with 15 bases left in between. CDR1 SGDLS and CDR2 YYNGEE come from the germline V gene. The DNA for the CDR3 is TGTGCCAGCTCCGGTGGGGGGAGAACTGAAGCTTTCTTT. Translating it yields CASSGGGRTEAFF.

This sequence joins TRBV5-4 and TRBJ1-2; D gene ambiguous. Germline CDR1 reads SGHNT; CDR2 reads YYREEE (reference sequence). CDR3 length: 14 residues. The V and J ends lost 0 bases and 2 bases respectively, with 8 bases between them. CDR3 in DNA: TGTGCCAGCAGCTTGGAGTTTCGGAACTATGGCTACACCTTC. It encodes CASSLEFRNYGYTF. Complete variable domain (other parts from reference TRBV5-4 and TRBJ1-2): ETGVTQSPTHLIKTRGQQVTLRCSSQSGHNTVSWYQQALGQGPQFIFQYYREEENGRGNFPPRFSGLQFPNYSSELNVNALELDDSALYLCASSLEFRNYGYTFGSGTRLTVV.

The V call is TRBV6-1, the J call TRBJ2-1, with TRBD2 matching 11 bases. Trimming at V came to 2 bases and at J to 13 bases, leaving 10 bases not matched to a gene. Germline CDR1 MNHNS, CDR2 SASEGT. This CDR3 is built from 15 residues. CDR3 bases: TGTGCCAGCAGTGAAATCCGGCTAGCGGGAGGCCCACAGTTCTTC. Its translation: CASSEIRLAGGPQFF.

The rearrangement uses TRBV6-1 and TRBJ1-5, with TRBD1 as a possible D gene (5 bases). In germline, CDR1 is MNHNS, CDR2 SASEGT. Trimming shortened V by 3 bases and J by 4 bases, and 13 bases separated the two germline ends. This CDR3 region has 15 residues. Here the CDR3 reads CASSDSDRNNQPQHF. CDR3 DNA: TGTGCCAGCAGTGATTCCGACAGAAATAATCAGCCCCAGCATTTT.

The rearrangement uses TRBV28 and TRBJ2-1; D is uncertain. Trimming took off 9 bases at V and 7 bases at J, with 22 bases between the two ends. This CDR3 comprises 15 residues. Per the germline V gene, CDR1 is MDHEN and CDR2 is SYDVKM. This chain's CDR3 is CASRTAAAPLNEQFF. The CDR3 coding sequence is TGTGCCAGTAGAACCGCGGCTGCTCCCTTAAATGAGCAGTTCTTC.

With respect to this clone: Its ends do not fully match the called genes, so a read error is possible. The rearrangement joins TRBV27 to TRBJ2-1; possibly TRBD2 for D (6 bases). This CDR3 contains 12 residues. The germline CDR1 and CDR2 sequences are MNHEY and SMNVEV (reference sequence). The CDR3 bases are TGTGCCAGCAGTTTTCTCGGGACTGAGGTGGTCTTC. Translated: CASSFLGTEVVF.

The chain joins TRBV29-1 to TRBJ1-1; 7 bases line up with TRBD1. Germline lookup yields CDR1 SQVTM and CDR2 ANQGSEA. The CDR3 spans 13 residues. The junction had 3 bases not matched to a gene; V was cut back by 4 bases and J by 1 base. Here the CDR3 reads CSVAQGGNTEAFF. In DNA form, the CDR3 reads TGCAGCGTTGCCCAGGGGGGGAACACTGAAGCTTTCTTT. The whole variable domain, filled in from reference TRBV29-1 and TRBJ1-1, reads SAVISQKPSRDICQRGTSLTIQCQVDSQVTMMFWYRQQPGQSLTLIATANQGSEATYESGFVIDKFPISRPNLTFSTLTVSNMSPEDSSIYLCSVAQGGNTEAFFGQGTRLTVV.

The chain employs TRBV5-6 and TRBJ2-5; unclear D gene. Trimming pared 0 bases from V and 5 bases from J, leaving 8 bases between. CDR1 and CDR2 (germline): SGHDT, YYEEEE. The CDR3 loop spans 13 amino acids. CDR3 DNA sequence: TGTGCCAGCAGCTTGGGGAGCCGGGAGACCCAGTACTTC. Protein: CASSLGSRETQYF.

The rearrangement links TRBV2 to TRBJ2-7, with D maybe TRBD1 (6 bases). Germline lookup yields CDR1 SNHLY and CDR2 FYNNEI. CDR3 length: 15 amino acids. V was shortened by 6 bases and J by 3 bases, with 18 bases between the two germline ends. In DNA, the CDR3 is TGTGCCAGCAGCCGAAACGGCAGGGGCGTCTACGAGCAGTACTTC. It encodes CASSRNGRGVYEQYF.

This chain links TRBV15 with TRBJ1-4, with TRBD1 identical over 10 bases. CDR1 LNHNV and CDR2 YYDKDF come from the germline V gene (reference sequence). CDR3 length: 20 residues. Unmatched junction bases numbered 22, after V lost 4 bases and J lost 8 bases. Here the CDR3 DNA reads TGTGCCACCAGCACTACTAAGACAGTCCCGGGACAGGGGCTGGGCGAAAAACTGTTTTTT. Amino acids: CATSTTKTVPGQGLGEKLFF.

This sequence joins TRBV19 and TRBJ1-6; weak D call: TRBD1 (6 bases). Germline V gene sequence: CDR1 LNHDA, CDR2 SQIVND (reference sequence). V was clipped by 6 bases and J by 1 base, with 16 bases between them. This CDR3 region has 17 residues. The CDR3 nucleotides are TGTGCCAGTAGCCTAACAGGGTATGGATCCTATAATTCACCCCTCCACTTT. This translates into CASSLTGYGSYNSPLHF.

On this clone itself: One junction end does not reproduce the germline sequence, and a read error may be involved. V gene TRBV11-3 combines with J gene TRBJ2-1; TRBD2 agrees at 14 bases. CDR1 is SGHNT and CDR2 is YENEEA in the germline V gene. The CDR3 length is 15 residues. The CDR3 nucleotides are TGTGCCGGCAGCTTGGGACTAGCGGGAGCCAATGAGCAGTTCTTC. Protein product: CAGSLGLAGANEQFF.

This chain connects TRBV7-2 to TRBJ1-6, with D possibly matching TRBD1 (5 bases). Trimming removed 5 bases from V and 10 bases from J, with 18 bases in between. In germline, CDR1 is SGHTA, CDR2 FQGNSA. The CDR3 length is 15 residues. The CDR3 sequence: CASSIRQNSLSPLHF. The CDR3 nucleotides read TGTGCCAGCAGCATCAGACAGAACTCCTTATCACCCCTCCACTTT.

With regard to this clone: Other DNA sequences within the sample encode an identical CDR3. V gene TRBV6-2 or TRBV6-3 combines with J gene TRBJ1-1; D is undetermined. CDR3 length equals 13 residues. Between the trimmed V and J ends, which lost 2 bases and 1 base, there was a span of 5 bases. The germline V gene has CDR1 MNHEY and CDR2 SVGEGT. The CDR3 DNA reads TGTGCCAGCAGTTACCGGGGGAACACTGAAGCTTTCTTT. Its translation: CASSYRGNTEAFF.

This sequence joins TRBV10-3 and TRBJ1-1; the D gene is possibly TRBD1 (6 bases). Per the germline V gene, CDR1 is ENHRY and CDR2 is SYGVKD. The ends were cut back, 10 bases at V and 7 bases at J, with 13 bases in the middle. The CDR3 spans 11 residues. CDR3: CATSGEGEAFF. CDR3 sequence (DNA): TGTGCCACCTCAGGGGAGGGTGAAGCTTTCTTT.

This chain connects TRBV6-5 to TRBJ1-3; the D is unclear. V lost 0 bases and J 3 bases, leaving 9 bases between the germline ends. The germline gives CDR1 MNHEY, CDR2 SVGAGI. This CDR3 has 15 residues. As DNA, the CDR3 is TGTGCCAGCAGTTACTCGCGGGCAGATGGAAACACCATATATTTT. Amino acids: CASSYSRADGNTIYF.

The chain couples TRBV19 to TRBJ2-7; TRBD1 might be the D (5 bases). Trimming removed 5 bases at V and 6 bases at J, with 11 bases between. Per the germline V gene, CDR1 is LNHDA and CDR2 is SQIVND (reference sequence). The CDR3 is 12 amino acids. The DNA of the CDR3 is TGTGCCAGTAGTTCAGGGCATCTCGAGCAGTACTTC. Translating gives CASSSGHLEQYF.

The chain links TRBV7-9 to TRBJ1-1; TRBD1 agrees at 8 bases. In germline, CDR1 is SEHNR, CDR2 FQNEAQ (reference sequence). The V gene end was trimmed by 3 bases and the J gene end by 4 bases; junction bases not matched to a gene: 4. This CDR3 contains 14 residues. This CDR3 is CASSFTTGGTEAFF. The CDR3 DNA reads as TGTGCCAGCAGCTTTACTACAGGGGGCACTGAAGCTTTCTTT.

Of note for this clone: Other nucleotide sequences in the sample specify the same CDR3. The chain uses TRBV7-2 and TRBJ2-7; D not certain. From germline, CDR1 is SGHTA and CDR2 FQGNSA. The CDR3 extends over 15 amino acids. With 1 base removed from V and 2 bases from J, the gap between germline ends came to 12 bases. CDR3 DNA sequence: TGTGCCAGCAGCTTAGTAGGCGGATCGGCCTACGAGCAGTACTTC. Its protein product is CASSLVGGSAYEQYF.

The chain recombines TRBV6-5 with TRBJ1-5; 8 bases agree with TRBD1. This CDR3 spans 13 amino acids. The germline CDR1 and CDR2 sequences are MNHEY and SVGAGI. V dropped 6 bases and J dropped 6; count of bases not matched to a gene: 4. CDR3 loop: CASSRTGSQPQHF. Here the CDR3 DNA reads TGTGCCAGCAGCAGGACAGGGAGTCAGCCCCAGCATTTT.

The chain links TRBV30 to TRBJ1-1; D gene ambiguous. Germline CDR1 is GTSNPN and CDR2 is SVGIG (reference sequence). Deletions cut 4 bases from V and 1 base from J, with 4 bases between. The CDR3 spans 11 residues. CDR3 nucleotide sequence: TGTGCCTGGAATAAGAACACTGAAGCTTTCTTT. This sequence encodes CAWNKNTEAFF.

The CDR3 spells CASSLVAGRISGANVLTF. The CDR3 bases are TGCGCCAGCAGCTTGGTGGCGGGGCGGATCTCTGGGGCCAACGTCCTGACTTTC. J is TRBJ2-6 and V is TRBV5-1; D may be TRBD2 (6 bases). Germline V gene data show CDR1 as SGHRS and CDR2 as YFSETQ. V lost 0 bases, J lost 0 bases, and 13 bases lay in between. The CDR3 has 18 amino acids.